Presented here are 18 T cell receptor beta chains from one specimen sequenced in a study of blood T cell repertoires in COVID-19. Generated by immunoSEQ multiplex PCR, the TCRdb table keeps only in-frame clones and is missing some. The sample carries hundreds of thousands of clones, 89% recorded once. Sequenced input: peripheral blood. The origin of the receptors is a woman in her twenties or thirties with COVID-19, enrolled during active disease.

A single count supports this clone. The germline gene is not matched at one end of the junction; a read error may be the cause. Here the CDR3 DNA reads TGTGCCAGCAGCCGACAGGGTGGATCCGGGGTCCCCTTC. Its protein is CASSRQGGSGVPF. The chain employs TRBV28 and TRBJ2-7; TRBD1 aligns across 7 bases. The CDR3 spans 13 residues. Germline V gives CDR1 MDHEN, CDR2 SYDVKM.

V gene TRBV6-5 combines with J gene TRBJ1-2; TRBD1 agrees at 9 bases. Germline values: CDR1 MNHEY, CDR2 SVGAGI. The CDR3 loop spans 14 amino acids. J lost 4 bases, V lost 8 bases, and 8 bases had no gene match. This CDR3 reads CASSQGQGAYGYTF. The CDR3 DNA reads as TGTGCCAGCTCCCAGGGACAGGGTGCCTATGGCTACACCTTC.

This sequence joins TRBV7-8 and TRBJ2-3; TRBD2 might be the D (6 bases). This CDR3 is built from 15 residues. The germline CDR1 and CDR2 sequences are SGHVS and FQNEAQ. V was cut by 5 bases and J by 5 bases, with 17 bases left in between. The CDR3 DNA sequence: TGTGCCAGCAGCATATCTAGACTAGGGAGAGATACGCAGTATTTT. Protein: CASSISRLGRDTQYF.

The chain couples TRBV11-2 to TRBJ1-1; D might be TRBD1 (5 bases). Germline V lookup: CDR1 SGHAT, CDR2 FQNNGV. The CDR3 has 13 residues. V dropped 6 bases and J dropped 7 bases, with 15 bases sitting between them. CDR3: CASSWTPKVEAFF. CDR3 nucleotide sequence: TGTGCCAGCAGTTGGACACCCAAGGTTGAAGCTTTCTTT.

CDR3 sequence (DNA): TGTGCCAGTAGTGTCACAGGGGTCCTCACTGAAGCTTTCTTT. Its protein is CASSVTGVLTEAFF. The chain links TRBV19 to TRBJ1-1, with 7 bases aligning to TRBD1. The J segment lost 4 bases and the V segment lost 5 bases, leaving 7 bases of the junction unmatched. CDR1 and CDR2 (germline): LNHDA, SQIVND (reference sequence). This CDR3 contains 14 residues.

This rearrangement joins TRBV4-3 to TRBJ2-2; TRBD2 agrees at 13 bases. The CDR3 runs 17 residues. Germline values: CDR1 LGHNA, CDR2 YSLEER. V lost 2 bases, J lost 5 bases, and 5 bases stayed unmatched. CDR3 DNA sequence: TGCGCCAGCAGCCAACCTGGACTAGCGGGAGAAACCGGGGAGCTGTTTTTT. Amino acids: CASSQPGLAGETGELFF.

This chain links TRBV5-1 with TRBJ2-1; TRBD2 agrees at 9 bases. V shed 4 bases and J 10 bases; nucleotides not matched to a gene: 15. This CDR3 has 16 amino acids. Per the germline V gene, CDR1 is SGHRS and CDR2 is YFSETQ. The CDR3 DNA follows: TGCGCCAGCAGCCCAAAAGCGGGGGGCGATAGTTGGGAGCAGTTCTTC. Its translation is CASSPKAGGDSWEQFF.

V usage is TRBV5-8 and J usage is TRBJ1-2; D not certain. In germline, CDR1 is SGHTS, CDR2 YDEGEE. The germline V and J ends were trimmed by 0 bases and 4 bases, with 10 bases remaining between them. The CDR3 covers 14 residues. The CDR3 bases are TGTGCCAGCAGCTTGGGCGCGGGCTCCTATGGCTACACCTTC. Translated, it gives CASSLGAGSYGYTF.

V gene TRBV6-5 combines with J gene TRBJ1-1, with 8 bases identical to TRBD1. The CDR3 runs to 14 residues. Per germline, CDR1 MNHEY and CDR2 SVGAGI. With 6 bases clipped from V and 4 bases from J, the junction kept 7 bases outside the gene matches. CDR3 bases: TGTGCCAGCAGGGACAGGGTAGGGGGCACTGAAGCTTTCTTT. It codes for CASRDRVGGTEAFF.

The chain links TRBV29-1 to TRBJ2-7, with D possibly being TRBD2 (6 bases). CDR1 and CDR2 from the germline V gene are SQVTM and ANQGSEA. The CDR3 is made up of 15 amino acids. Trimming pared 6 bases from V and 4 bases from J, leaving 22 bases between. The CDR3 DNA reads TGCAGCGTCAGGAGGGAGTGGGATATAGAGTACGAGCAGTACTTC. It yields the protein CSVRREWDIEYEQYF.

In this sample, this clone turned up a few times. This chain uses TRBV24-1 with TRBJ1-2, with 8 positions matching TRBD1. This CDR3 region has 13 residues. Germline CDR1 reads KGHDR; CDR2 reads SFDVKD. The J segment lost 7 bases and the V segment lost 2 bases, leaving 2 bases of the junction unmatched. This CDR3 reads CATSDYRGTGYTF. The CDR3 DNA sequence: TGTGCCACCAGTGATTACAGGGGGACTGGCTACACCTTC.

This rearrangement joins TRBV5-1 to TRBJ2-1; 15 bases match TRBD2. Trimming took 4 bases from V and 7 from J; bases not matched to a gene: 9. This CDR3 region has 17 residues. Per the germline V gene, CDR1 is SGHRS and CDR2 is YFSETQ. The CDR3 DNA follows: TGCGCCAGCAGCCAGCGGACTAGCGGGAGGGCCAGGAATGAGCAGTTCTTC. It codes for CASSQRTSGRARNEQFF.

V gene TRBV18 combines with J gene TRBJ2-1; 11 nucleotides line up with TRBD2. Trimming at V came to 3 bases and at J to 9 bases, leaving 7 bases not matched to a gene. The CDR3 has 15 amino acids. Germline values: CDR1 KGHSH, CDR2 LQKENI. The CDR3 spells CASSPTSGGAVEQFF. CDR3 coding DNA: TGTGCCAGCTCACCTACTAGCGGGGGTGCAGTTGAGCAGTTCTTC. The variable domain in full, with the rest retrieved from reference TRBV18 and TRBJ2-1, is NAGVMQNPRHLVRRRGQEARLRCSPMKGHSHVYWYRQLPEEGLKFMVYLQKENIIDESGMPKERFSAEFPKEGPSILRIQQVVRGDSAAYFCASSPTSGGAVEQFFGPGTRLTVL.

This clone appeared a single time. The gene calls are TRBV6-4 and TRBJ2-3; TRBD2 might be the D (6 bases). CDR1 is MRHNA, CDR2 SNTAGT, per germline. The CDR3 loop spans 15 amino acids. The V and J ends lost 3 bases and 0 bases respectively, with 10 bases between them. The CDR3 here is CASSEGDFSTDTQYF. CDR3 bases: TGTGCCAGCAGTGAAGGGGACTTTAGCACAGATACGCAGTATTTT.

The chain is built from TRBV3-1 (or the pseudogene TRBV3-2) and TRBJ1-5; D perhaps matches TRBD1 (5 bases). V lost 4 bases and J lost 1, with 11 bases in between. This CDR3 region has 15 residues. Germline lookup yields CDR1 LGHDT and CDR2 YNNKEL (reference sequence). The CDR3: CASSPGGLSNQPQHF. The CDR3 DNA follows: TGTGCCAGCAGCCCGGGGGGACTAAGCAATCAGCCCCAGCATTTT.

This sequence joins TRBV4-3 and TRBJ1-4; 9 nucleotides align to TRBD1. V gave up 0 bases and J gave up 0 bases; unmatched junction bases: 8. This CDR3 comprises 19 residues. Germline V gene data show CDR1 as LGHNA and CDR2 as YSLEER. CDR3 residues: CASSQDRDRAFATNEKLFF. In DNA, the CDR3 is TGCGCCAGCAGCCAAGACCGGGACAGGGCCTTTGCAACTAATGAAAAACTGTTTTTT.

The gene calls are TRBV19 and TRBJ2-2; TRBD1 is a possible D gene (7 bases). Germline lookup yields CDR1 LNHDA and CDR2 SQIVND (reference sequence). The V and J ends lost 6 bases and 3 bases respectively, with 11 bases between them. The CDR3 contains 14 residues. Here the CDR3 reads CASSTGEDTGELFF. CDR3 bases: TGTGCCAGTAGCACAGGGGAGGACACCGGGGAGCTGTTTTTT.

This rearrangement joins TRBV3-1 (or the pseudogene TRBV3-2) to TRBJ1-1; 11 bases agree with TRBD1. This CDR3 has 14 amino acids. Germline CDR1 and CDR2: LGHDT and YNNKEL (reference sequence). J gave up 7 bases and V 3 bases, and 4 bases lay outside the gene matches. The CDR3 coding sequence is TGTGCCAGCAGCCAGTCGGGGACAGGGGGTGAAGCTTTCTTT. This gives the protein CASSQSGTGGEAFF.